This T cell receptor beta chain was obtained from a study of glioma-infiltrating T cells after dendritic cell vaccination. The J segment lost 1 base and the V segment lost 3 bases, leaving 6 bases of the junction unmatched. CDR1 and CDR2 from the germline V gene are SEHNR and FQNEAQ (reference sequence). This CDR3 has 16 residues. TCRdb's table, derived via immunoSEQ multiplex PCR, lists solely in-frame clones and lacks some. The repertoire holds around 25,000 clones, with about nine tenths as singletons. This clone was counted a few times. As to time point: after dendritic cell vaccination, including at tumor progression/relapse. Isocitrate dehydrogenase mutation was absent in all glioblastoma patients.

This receptor was identified in a human donor with glioblastoma. V is TRBV7-9 and J is TRBJ2-4; 7 bases align to TRBD2. The sample consisted of blood, taken after dendritic cell vaccination. The CDR3 protein is CASSLGGVLAKNIQYF. The CDR3 DNA sequence: TGTGCCAGCAGCTTGGGGGGGGTATTGGCCAAAAACATTCAGTACTTC.